The present entry profiles one TCR beta chain with its context. This record belongs to a study of blood T cell repertoires in COVID-19. Seattle patient enrollment occurred during active infection, with longitudinal follow-up thereafter. The authors' processing: How many nucleated cells were present was estimated from reference gene primer amplification. Profiled with immunoSEQ multiplex PCR; TCRdb holds only in-frame clones, not every one. The V and J calls and the clone size are those of that table, but D and trimming were determined from the DNA. The sample has 46,000 or so clones; approximately 83% are singletons. The V segment lost 6 bases and the J segment 9 bases; nucleotides outside the gene matches: 7. Germline CDR1 and CDR2: MNHNS and SASEGT. The CDR3 runs to 13 residues.

The specimen sequenced was peripheral blood. This TCR was recovered from a woman aged 80 or older with COVID-19, enrolled during active disease. The gene calls are TRBV6-1 and TRBJ1-5; 8 bases are shared with TRBD1. Written as DNA, the CDR3 is TGTGCCAGCAGGCCTGCAGGGGGCGGGCCCCAGCATTTT. As protein: CASRPAGGGPQHF.